This T cell receptor beta chain was captured in a study of blood T cells in healthy people across ages. The study, taken as a whole, reports: Considered underestimates were the diversity estimates obtained from one million T cells. It was not possible, with unsorted PBMCs, to conclusively compare naive and antigen-experienced cells.

The germline CDR1 and CDR2 sequences are MGHRA and YSYEKL. Trimming left V 2 bases short and J 3 bases short, with 14 bases between. The CDR3 is 16 amino acids. A remark on this clonotype: Antigen specificity is unknown.

Next came a second PCR, run for about 7 to 12 cycles, which used a sample-barcoded 5' primer along with a J-beta primer mix. TCRdb re-called the 5' RACE reads through MiXCR, storing one row per CDR3 protein. The table has about 1,500,000 distinct CDR3 sequences, roughly 30% seen once. Researchers collected about 9.1 milliliters of peripheral blood from every single donor. Samples had at least 6 million PBMCs isolated from them. The gene calls are TRBV4-1 and TRBJ2-1, with a possible D match to TRBD2 (6 bases). The specimen was blood. This TCR derives from a woman aged 25 to 39 in good health. This CDR3 reads CASSQPLRGRYNEQFF. CDR3 sequence (DNA): TGCGCCAGCAGCCAACCGCTGCGGGGTCGCTACAATGAGCAGTTCTTC.